The 5 T cell receptor beta chains presented below share a single source sample, sequenced in a study of T-cell reconstitution after alpha-beta-depleted transplantation in children. Library preparation (for TCRbeta) was performed with unique molecular identifiers. TCRdb re-analysed the PCR reads in MiXCR, keeping a single row per CDR3 protein. The sample holds 500,000 or so distinct CDR3 sequences, about an eighth seen once. The material was PBMCs, mostly from graft donor cells, obtained 180 days after TCRalphabeta/CD19-depleted stem cell transplant. The receptor source for this set is a female patient younger than 10 who had a stem cell transplant for aplastic anemia, so the T cells may come from the graft donor.

The chain carries TRBV6-5 and TRBJ1-1, with D perhaps TRBD1 (5 bases). V was shortened by 6 bases and J by 2 bases, with 13 bases between the two germline ends. The CDR3 sequence is 14 residues long. Germline V gene data show CDR1 as MNHEY and CDR2 as SVGAGI. This CDR3 reads CASSIDGGNTEAFF. CDR3 DNA sequence: TGTGCCAGCAGCATCGACGGGGGTAACACTGAAGCTTTCTTT.

This clonotype was found a few times. This chain uses TRBV20-1 with TRBJ2-3; D might be TRBD1 (5 bases). The germline gives CDR1 DFQATT, CDR2 SNEGSKA (reference sequence). The CDR3 loop spans 14 amino acids. Trimming took off 1 base at V and 3 bases at J, with 11 bases between the two ends. The CDR3 region is CSARAVQVTDTQYF. As DNA, the CDR3 is TGCAGTGCTAGAGCCGTACAGGTTACAGATACGCAGTATTTT.

The rearrangement links TRBV15 to TRBJ2-7; 8 nucleotides line up with TRBD2. V was clipped by 5 bases and J by 1 base; unmatched bases: 1. Germline V gene sequence: CDR1 LNHNV, CDR2 YYDKDF (reference sequence). The CDR3 spans 13 residues. CDR3 loop: CATSERESYEQYV. CDR3 bases: TGTGCCACCAGCGAGCGGGAGTCCTACGAGCAGTACGTC.

The chain couples TRBV4-3 to TRBJ1-5, with 10 bases fitting TRBD1. The CDR3 covers 18 residues. The germline CDR1 and CDR2 sequences are LGHNA and YSLEER. Germline trimming cut 0 bases from V and 4 bases from J; bases unmatched to any gene: 9. CDR3 sequence: CASSQDRDRGYWNQPQHF. For the CDR3, the DNA is TGCGCCAGCAGCCAAGATCGGGACAGGGGATATTGGAATCAGCCCCAGCATTTT.

On this clonotype: One junction end disagrees with the germline gene, perhaps due to a read error. This rearrangement joins TRBV4-3 to TRBJ2-2; D is perhaps TRBD1 (6 bases). Looked up from germline, CDR1 is LGHNA and CDR2 is YSLEER. This CDR3 spans 13 amino acids. CDR3 residues: CASAQGNAGELFF. The CDR3 DNA reads TGCGCCAGCGCGCAGGGGAACGCCGGGGAGCTGTTTTTT.